The entry below describes one T cell receptor beta chain. The antigen remains unidentified. This sample is part of a study of cytomegalovirus exposure and HLA in healthy donors. Regarding the study as a whole: Accurate prediction of HLA-A and HLA-B alleles (for most subjects) was reportedly achieved from TCR beta sequences. Productive status was seen about 87% or about 30% of the time for most TCR beta V segments in an earlier analysis.

The primer mix had 60 Vbeta and 13 Jbeta primers. Profiled with immunoSEQ multiplex PCR; TCRdb holds only in-frame clones, not every one. The table lists about 150,000 clones, roughly 70% of them singletons. The CDR3 covers 16 residues. V lost 4 bases to trimming and J lost 6 bases; unmatched junction nucleotides: 8. Germline V gene data show CDR1 as ENHRY and CDR2 as SYGVKD. The sequence came from a man aged 25 to 40 in good health and CMV-seropositive. Sequencing was performed on PBMCs. The V gene is TRBV10-3, the J gene TRBJ2-1, with 11 bases identical to TRBD2. This CDR3 reads CAISAGASGRINEQFF. The CDR3 bases are TGTGCCATCAGTGCTGGTGCTAGCGGGAGGATCAATGAGCAGTTCTTC.